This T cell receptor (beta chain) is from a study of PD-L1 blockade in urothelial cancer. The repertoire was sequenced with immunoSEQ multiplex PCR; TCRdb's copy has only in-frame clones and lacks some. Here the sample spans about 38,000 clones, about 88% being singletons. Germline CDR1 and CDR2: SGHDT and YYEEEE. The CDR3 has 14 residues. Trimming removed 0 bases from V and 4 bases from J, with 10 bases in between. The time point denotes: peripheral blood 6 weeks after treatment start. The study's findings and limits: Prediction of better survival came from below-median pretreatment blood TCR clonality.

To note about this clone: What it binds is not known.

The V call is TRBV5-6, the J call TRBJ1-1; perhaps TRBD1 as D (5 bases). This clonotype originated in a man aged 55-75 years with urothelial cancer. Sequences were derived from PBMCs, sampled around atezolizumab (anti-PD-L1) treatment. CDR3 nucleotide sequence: TGTGCCAGCAGCTTGGTACAGGCACGCACTGAAGCTTTCTTT. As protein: CASSLVQARTEAFF.